Following are 17 T cell receptor beta chains from one sample sequenced in a study of shared clonotypes between healthy human individuals. Repertoires were generated with immunoSEQ multiplex PCR, while TCRdb's copy carries only in-frame clones and drops some. The sample holds 550,000 to 700,000 clones; around 78% are singletons and the top ten take around 2%. The sequenced sample consisted of memory CD4+ T cells sorted from blood. Subset noted: CD45RA-negative fraction. The receptor set was obtained from a woman in her thirties in good health.

The chain has TRBV6-1 and TRBJ2-7, with 7 positions matching TRBD1. The CDR3 spans 15 residues. Germline trimming cut 1 base from V and 6 bases from J; bases unmatched to any gene: 9. From germline, CDR1 is MNHNS and CDR2 SASEGT. CDR3 region: CASSEVQGTPGEQYF. CDR3 nucleotides: TGTGCCAGCAGTGAAGTACAGGGGACCCCGGGCGAGCAGTACTTC.

The chain has TRBV11-2 and TRBJ2-3; no definite D call. Germline V gene sequence: CDR1 SGHAT, CDR2 FQNNGV. The CDR3 contains 12 residues. The V gene lost 5 bases and the J gene lost 4 bases, with 7 bases spanning the gap. This CDR3 is CASSLGADTQYF. In DNA, the CDR3 is TGTGCCAGCAGCCTAGGAGCAGATACGCAGTATTTT.

The rearrangement links TRBV6-1 to TRBJ1-5; D remains ambiguous. Looked up from germline, CDR1 is MNHNS and CDR2 is SASEGT. CDR3 length: 14 residues. V lost 7 bases and J lost 3, with 13 bases in between. The CDR3 DNA is TGTGCCAGCACTCGAGGGCGCAACAATCAGCCCCAGCATTTT. Its protein product is CASTRGRNNQPQHF.

The DNA for the CDR3 is TGTGCCAGCAGCTTAAGGACAGACCCTTACAATGAGCAGTTCTTC. Translation gives CASSLRTDPYNEQFF. This rearrangement joins TRBV7-9 to TRBJ2-1, with D possibly TRBD1 on 6 matching bases. The CDR3 covers 15 residues. From germline, CDR1 is SEHNR and CDR2 FQNEAQ (reference sequence). V was shortened by 2 bases and J by 4 bases, with 12 bases between the two germline ends. The variable domain in full, completed from reference TRBV7-9 and TRBJ2-1, reads DTGVSQNPRHKITKRGQNVTFRCDPISEHNRLYWYRQTLGQGPEFLTYFQNEAQLEKSRLLSDRFSAERPKGSFSTLEIQRTEQGDSAMYLCASSLRTDPYNEQFFGPGTRLTVL.

This rearrangement joins TRBV30 to TRBJ1-5; no definite D call. The CDR3 contains 15 residues. Germline CDR1 and CDR2: GTSNPN and SVGIG (reference sequence). V was clipped by 2 bases and J by 2 bases, with 13 bases between them. The CDR3 here is CAWSPGSSGNQPQHF. CDR3 DNA sequence: TGTGCCTGGAGTCCGGGGTCGAGCGGCAATCAGCCCCAGCATTTT.

The chain recombines TRBV15 with TRBJ2-5; 11 bases map to TRBD2. The CDR3 runs to 18 residues. Germline lookup yields CDR1 LNHNV and CDR2 YYDKDF (reference sequence). V was clipped by 1 base and J by 1 base; unmatched bases: 8. The DNA for the CDR3 is TGTGCCACCAGCAGAGGCCTGACTAGCGGGACTCTCCAAGAGACCCAGTACTTC. Translated: CATSRGLTSGTLQETQYF.

The V gene is TRBV29-1, the J gene TRBJ1-6; the match to TRBD1 covers 7 bases. The CDR3 is 13 amino acids. CDR1 and CDR2 (germline): SQVTM, ANQGSEA. Trimming took 0 bases from V and 10 from J; bases not matched to a gene: 3. The CDR3 reads CSVEENRGSPLHF. As DNA, the CDR3 is TGCAGCGTTGAAGAAAACAGGGGATCACCCCTCCACTTT.

This chain joins TRBV5-8 and TRBJ2-4; 15 nucleotides agree with TRBD2. This CDR3 has 17 residues. J was trimmed by 8 bases and V by 4 bases; bases with no gene match: 10. The germline CDR1 and CDR2 sequences are SGHTS and YDEGEE. For the CDR3, the DNA is TGTGCCAGCAGCGAGGGACTAGCGGGAGGCCTGGGGGACATTCAGTACTTC. Translating gives CASSEGLAGGLGDIQYF.

The rearrangement uses TRBV19 and TRBJ1-1, with D possibly TRBD1 on 5 matching bases. CDR3 size: 15 residues. In germline, CDR1 is LNHDA, CDR2 SQIVND (reference sequence). The V gene lost 4 bases and the J gene lost 1 base, with 13 bases spanning the gap. CDR3 coding DNA: TGTGCCAGTAGTAGCGAGACAGTTAGGAACACTGAAGCTTTCTTT. Amino acids: CASSSETVRNTEAFF.

The chain has TRBV19 and TRBJ2-6; D is possibly TRBD1 (5 bases). Germline V gene data show CDR1 as LNHDA and CDR2 as SQIVND (reference sequence). The ends were cut back, 7 bases at V and 4 bases at J, with 17 bases in the middle. The CDR3 covers 16 residues. DNA for the CDR3: TGTGCCAGTATGGGAAGCAGGGATGGAGGGGCCAACGTCCTGACTTTC. It yields the protein CASMGSRDGGANVLTF.

This chain joins TRBV5-1 and TRBJ2-7, with D possibly TRBD2 on 6 matching bases. Germline CDR1 reads SGHRS; CDR2 reads YFSETQ. This CDR3 contains 15 residues. V was cut by 1 base and J by 2 bases, with 13 bases left in between. CDR3 DNA: TGCGCCAGCAGCTTGTCGGCGGGAAAAACCTACGAGCAGTACTTC. This encodes CASSLSAGKTYEQYF.

The chain carries TRBV27 and TRBJ1-2, with 7 bases matching TRBD1. Germline CDR1 reads MNHEY; CDR2 reads SMNVEV (reference sequence). This CDR3 comprises 13 residues. The V gene end was trimmed by 3 bases and the J gene end by 8 bases; junction bases not matched to a gene: 6. The CDR3 coding sequence is TGTGCCAGCAGTTTGACAGGGTCTGGGGGCTACACCTTC. As protein: CASSLTGSGGYTF.

The chain uses TRBV27 and TRBJ2-3; 7 positions agree with TRBD1. Germline CDR1 reads MNHEY; CDR2 reads SMNVEV (reference sequence). V was clipped by 5 bases and J by 9 bases; unmatched bases: 14. The CDR3 contains 15 residues. The CDR3: CASSLRLAGDRTQYF. The CDR3 nucleotides read TGTGCCAGCAGTCTCCGACTCGCCGGGGACAGAACGCAGTATTTT.

The sample holds a few counts of this clone. The chain has TRBV5-1 and TRBJ1-1, with D perhaps matching TRBD1 (6 bases). V dropped 4 bases and J dropped 5 bases, with 15 bases sitting between them. Germline V gives CDR1 SGHRS, CDR2 YFSETQ. The CDR3 sequence is 14 residues long. This CDR3 reads CASSDQGRSTEAFF. CDR3 sequence (DNA): TGCGCCAGCAGCGACCAGGGGAGAAGTACTGAAGCTTTCTTT.

This clone was observed a few times. This chain links TRBV6-1 with TRBJ2-3, with D perhaps assigned TRBD1 or TRBD2 (5 bases each). Between the trimmed V and J ends, which lost 3 bases and 8 bases, there was a span of 15 bases. The CDR3 is made up of 14 amino acids. CDR1 and CDR2 from the germline V gene are MNHNS and SASEGT. CDR3 sequence reads: CASSDGTPGVTQYF. In DNA form, the CDR3 reads TGTGCCAGCAGTGATGGGACCCCTGGAGTTACGCAGTATTTT.

The chain is built from TRBV5-4 and TRBJ2-7; D is possibly TRBD2 (7 bases). The CDR3 covers 13 residues. Trimming shortened V by 4 bases and J by 3 bases, and 11 bases separated the two germline ends. From germline, CDR1 is SGHNT and CDR2 YYREEE (reference sequence). The DNA of the CDR3 is TGTGCCAGCAGCCGGGAGGACAGCTACGAGCAGTACTTC. Translating gives CASSREDSYEQYF.

The CDR3 region has the DNA TGTGCCAGCAGTCCCCGACAGCCTGGTCAGCCCCAGCATTTT. It encodes CASSPRQPGQPQHF. This chain joins TRBV27 and TRBJ1-5; a weak D match, TRBD1 (5 bases). From germline, CDR1 is MNHEY and CDR2 SMNVEV (reference sequence). This CDR3 has 14 amino acids. The ends were cut back, 5 bases at V and 6 bases at J, with 14 bases in the middle.